The rows below give T cell receptor beta chains drawn from one sample of a study of blood T cell repertoires in COVID-19. Using immunoSEQ multiplex PCR, the repertoire was profiled, and TCRdb retains in-frame clones only, with some absent. The sample carries 160,000 or so clones, around 87% recorded once. The sequenced sample consisted of peripheral blood. The receptors were gathered from a woman between 70 and 85 years old with COVID-19, enrolled during active disease. Both conserved end residues are part of each CDR3. D genes are given only for firm matches. Size values are once, few and many counts, or a class for expanded clones, and some rows have none.

v_call: TRBV30
d_call: -
clone_size: -
j_call: TRBJ1-2
cdr3_aa: CAWLQGDAGAYTF
cdr3_nt: TGTGCCTGGCTCCAAGGTGATGCGGGCGCCTACACCTTC

v_call: TRBV28
d_call: -
clone_size: -
j_call: TRBJ1-1
cdr3_aa: CASSLQGRLNTEAFF
cdr3_nt: TGTGCCAGCAGTTTACAGGGGCGACTGAACACTGAAGCTTTCTTT

v_call: TRBV5-4
d_call: -
clone_size: -
j_call: TRBJ1-1
cdr3_aa: CASSLALVVGRRDTEAFF
cdr3_nt: TGTGCCAGCAGCTTGGCCCTTGTTGTGGGGAGGAGGGACACTGAAGCTTTCTTT

v_call: TRBV19
d_call: TRBD2
clone_size: -
j_call: TRBJ2-5
cdr3_aa: CASSISRDYKQETQYF
cdr3_nt: TGTGCCAGTAGTATTTCCCGGGACTACAAGCAAGAGACCCAGTACTTC

v_call: TRBV28
d_call: TRBD1
clone_size: once
j_call: TRBJ2-5
cdr3_aa: CASSYYRGVGTQYF
cdr3_nt: TGTGCCAGCAGTTACTACAGGGGGGTGGGGACCCAGTACTTC

v_call: TRBV21-1
d_call: -
clone_size: -
j_call: TRBJ1-6
cdr3_aa: CASSTSGTSGGGSPLHF
cdr3_nt: TGTGCCAGCAGCACCTCCGGGACATCAGGAGGAGGTTCACCCCTCCACTTT

v_call: TRBV6-1
d_call: TRBD1
clone_size: -
j_call: TRBJ1-2
cdr3_aa: CASSERQGGGYGYTF
cdr3_nt: TGTGCCAGCAGTGAAAGACAGGGGGGCGGCTATGGCTACACCTTC

v_call: TRBV7-9
d_call: -
clone_size: -
j_call: TRBJ2-1
cdr3_aa: CASSPVGADYNEQFF
cdr3_nt: TGTGCCAGCAGCCCTGTGGGTGCGGACTACAATGAGCAGTTCTTC

v_call: TRBV30
d_call: TRBD1
clone_size: -
j_call: TRBJ1-4
cdr3_aa: CAWEAGGREKLFF
cdr3_nt: TGTGCCTGGGAGGCAGGGGGGAGGGAAAAACTGTTTTTT

v_call: TRBV7-9
d_call: TRBD1
clone_size: -
j_call: TRBJ1-4
cdr3_aa: CASSLEGTGDEKLFF
cdr3_nt: TGTGCCAGCAGCTTAGAAGGGACAGGGGATGAAAAACTGTTTTTT

v_call: TRBV24-1
d_call: -
clone_size: once
j_call: TRBJ1-2
cdr3_aa: CAARKRYTF
cdr3_nt: TGTGCCGCTAGGAAGCGTTACACCTTC

v_call: TRBV6-6
d_call: -
clone_size: once
j_call: TRBJ2-1
cdr3_aa: CASSQDNYNEQFF
cdr3_nt: TGTGCCAGCAGTCAGGACAACTACAATGAGCAGTTCTTC

v_call: TRBV15
d_call: -
clone_size: -
j_call: TRBJ1-1
cdr3_aa: CATSRSLVMAAHEAFF
cdr3_nt: TGTGCCACCAGCAGATCTTTGGTGATGGCAGCGCATGAAGCTTTCTTT

v_call: TRBV6-5
d_call: TRBD1
clone_size: -
j_call: TRBJ1-2
cdr3_aa: CASSLGQGGSGYTF
cdr3_nt: TGTGCCAGCAGCCTAGGACAGGGTGGTTCTGGCTACACCTTC

v_call: TRBV11-2
d_call: TRBD1
clone_size: -
j_call: TRBJ1-4
cdr3_aa: CASSLSGGEKLFF
cdr3_nt: TGTGCCAGCAGCTTATCAGGGGGTGAAAAACTGTTTTTT

v_call: TRBV7-2
d_call: TRBD2
clone_size: -
j_call: TRBJ2-5
cdr3_aa: CASKGLAQETQYF
cdr3_nt: TGTGCCAGCAAGGGACTAGCTCAAGAGACCCAGTACTTC

v_call: TRBV18
d_call: -
clone_size: -
j_call: TRBJ1-2
cdr3_aa: CASSPTTGPNYGYTF
cdr3_nt: TGTGCCAGCTCACCTACGACAGGACCCAACTATGGCTACACCTTC

v_call: TRBV7-8
d_call: -
clone_size: -
j_call: TRBJ2-2
cdr3_aa: CASSKGANTGELFF
cdr3_nt: TGTGCCAGCAGCAAGGGAGCGAACACCGGGGAGCTGTTTTTT

v_call: TRBV5-1
d_call: -
clone_size: -
j_call: TRBJ2-7
cdr3_aa: CASSSFMGGARYEQYF
cdr3_nt: TGCGCCAGCAGCTCTTTTATGGGGGGGGCGAGGTACGAGCAGTACTTC

v_call: TRBV30
d_call: TRBD1
clone_size: few
j_call: TRBJ1-1
cdr3_aa: CAWRQGQENTEAFF
cdr3_nt: TGTGCCTGGAGACAAGGACAGGAGAACACTGAAGCTTTCTTT

v_call: TRBV2
d_call: -
clone_size: -
j_call: TRBJ1-5
cdr3_aa: CASSSSAAGNPNQPQHF
cdr3_nt: TGTGCCAGCAGTAGTAGTGCAGCGGGGAACCCCAATCAGCCCCAGCATTTT

v_call: TRBV5-1
d_call: -
clone_size: -
j_call: TRBJ2-3
cdr3_aa: CASSDLATDTQYF
cdr3_nt: TGCGCCAGCAGCGACCTAGCGACAGATACGCAGTATTTT

v_call: TRBV10-3
d_call: TRBD1
clone_size: -
j_call: TRBJ1-5
cdr3_aa: CAISNRGNSNQPQHF
cdr3_nt: TGTGCCATCAGTAACAGGGGAAATAGCAATCAGCCCCAGCATTTT

v_call: TRBV14
d_call: -
clone_size: -
j_call: TRBJ2-7
cdr3_aa: CASSQGRTTAYEQYF
cdr3_nt: TGTGCCAGCAGCCAAGGACGGACAACAGCCTACGAGCAGTACTTC

v_call: TRBV20-1
d_call: -
clone_size: few
j_call: TRBJ1-6
cdr3_aa: CSASPGQWDSPLHF
cdr3_nt: TGCAGTGCTAGTCCCGGACAGTGGGATTCACCCCTCCACTTT

v_call: TRBV27
d_call: -
clone_size: -
j_call: TRBJ2-5
cdr3_aa: CASSLETTTARGTQYF
cdr3_nt: TGTGCCAGCAGTTTGGAAACCACTACGGCCAGGGGGACCCAGTACTTC

v_call: TRBV6-5
d_call: TRBD1
clone_size: -
j_call: TRBJ1-2
cdr3_aa: CASSRQTGEHGYTF
cdr3_nt: TGTGCCAGCAGTCGCCAGACAGGGGAACATGGCTACACCTTC

v_call: TRBV5-6
d_call: -
clone_size: -
j_call: TRBJ1-5
cdr3_aa: CASSSGQNQPQHF
cdr3_nt: TGTGCCAGCAGCTCTGGACAAAATCAGCCCCAGCATTTT

v_call: TRBV2
d_call: -
clone_size: -
j_call: TRBJ1-3
cdr3_aa: CASRAGNSGNTIYF
cdr3_nt: TGTGCCAGCAGGGCGGGGAACTCTGGAAACACCATATATTTT

v_call: TRBV5-1
d_call: -
clone_size: -
j_call: TRBJ2-2
cdr3_aa: CASSLTGGNLAGELFF
cdr3_nt: TGCGCCAGCAGCTTGACTGGGGGGAATTTAGCCGGGGAGCTGTTTTTT

v_call: TRBV18
d_call: TRBD2
clone_size: -
j_call: TRBJ2-7
cdr3_aa: CASSPTEGEGRNHEQYF
cdr3_nt: TGTGCCAGCTCACCCACCGAAGGGGAGGGACGTAACCACGAGCAGTACTTC

v_call: TRBV4-2
d_call: -
clone_size: few
j_call: TRBJ1-5
cdr3_aa: CASSPLIADSNQPQHF
cdr3_nt: TGTGCCAGCAGCCCCCTGATCGCGGATAGCAATCAGCCCCAGCATTTT

v_call: TRBV28
d_call: -
clone_size: -
j_call: TRBJ1-5
cdr3_aa: CASSFSQGRSQPQHF
cdr3_nt: TGTGCCAGCAGTTTCTCGCAGGGTAGGAGTCAGCCCCAGCATTTT

v_call: TRBV18
d_call: -
clone_size: -
j_call: TRBJ2-7
cdr3_aa: CASSPNYEQYF
cdr3_nt: TGTGCCAGCTCACCCAACTACGAGCAGTACTTC

v_call: TRBV6-6
d_call: -
clone_size: -
j_call: TRBJ2-7
cdr3_aa: CASRLRGTEQYF
cdr3_nt: TGTGCCAGCAGGTTACGGGGGACCGAGCAGTACTTC

v_call: TRBV28
d_call: TRBD1
clone_size: -
j_call: TRBJ1-4
cdr3_aa: CASRGTGSGKLFF
cdr3_nt: TGTGCCAGCAGGGGGACAGGGTCGGGGAAACTGTTTTTT

v_call: TRBV15
d_call: -
clone_size: -
j_call: TRBJ2-7
cdr3_aa: CATSREVSKALEQYF
cdr3_nt: TGTGCCACCAGCAGAGAGGTCTCAAAAGCTCTCGAGCAGTACTTC

v_call: TRBV24-1
d_call: TRBD1
clone_size: -
j_call: TRBJ1-5
cdr3_aa: CATSDLSDRGNQPQHF
cdr3_nt: TGTGCCACCAGTGATTTGTCCGACAGGGGCAATCAGCCCCAGCATTTT

v_call: TRBV9
d_call: TRBD2
clone_size: -
j_call: TRBJ2-7
cdr3_aa: CASSVGASGPYEQYF
cdr3_nt: TGTGCCAGCAGCGTAGGGGCTAGCGGCCCCTACGAGCAGTACTTC

v_call: TRBV3-1/TRBV3-2
d_call: -
clone_size: -
j_call: TRBJ1-3
cdr3_aa: CASSQAGVGNTIYF
cdr3_nt: TGTGCCAGCAGCCAAGCAGGGGTTGGAAACACCATATATTTT

v_call: TRBV14
d_call: -
clone_size: -
j_call: TRBJ2-7
cdr3_aa: CASSQDRGAEQYF
cdr3_nt: TGTGCCAGCAGCCAAGATCGCGGGGCCGAGCAGTACTTC

v_call: TRBV5-1
d_call: TRBD1
clone_size: -
j_call: TRBJ1-1
cdr3_aa: CASSGWTGKNTEAFF
cdr3_nt: TGCGCCAGCAGCGGGTGGACAGGGAAGAACACTGAAGCTTTCTTT

v_call: TRBV11-3
d_call: TRBD1
clone_size: once
j_call: TRBJ2-3
cdr3_aa: CASSARDRGGDTQYF
cdr3_nt: TGTGCCAGCAGCGCCCGGGACAGGGGGGGAGATACGCAGTATTTT

v_call: TRBV30
d_call: -
clone_size: -
j_call: TRBJ1-6
cdr3_aa: CAWSVEDSSYNSPLHF
cdr3_nt: TGTGCCTGGAGTGTCGAGGACAGCTCCTATAATTCACCCCTCCACTTT

v_call: TRBV28
d_call: -
clone_size: once
j_call: TRBJ1-1
cdr3_aa: CASSFGGNTEAFF
cdr3_nt: TGTGCCAGCAGTTTCGGGGGGAACACTGAAGCTTTCTTT

v_call: TRBV27
d_call: TRBD1
clone_size: -
j_call: TRBJ2-7
cdr3_aa: CASRSLGQGSYEQYF
cdr3_nt: TGTGCCAGCAGGTCCCTGGGACAGGGGAGCTACGAGCAGTACTTC

v_call: TRBV3-1/TRBV3-2
d_call: TRBD2
clone_size: -
j_call: TRBJ2-7
cdr3_aa: CASSQGPSGVTYEQYF
cdr3_nt: TGTGCCAGCAGCCAGGGTCCTAGCGGGGTCACCTACGAGCAGTACTTC

v_call: TRBV5-5
d_call: -
clone_size: -
j_call: TRBJ1-1
cdr3_aa: CASSLAPPGNTEAFF
cdr3_nt: TGTGCCAGCAGCTTGGCCCCCCCCGGGAACACTGAAGCTTTCTTT

v_call: TRBV5-1
d_call: -
clone_size: -
j_call: TRBJ1-1
cdr3_aa: CASSRFFPLNTEAFF
cdr3_nt: TGCGCCAGCAGCCGGTTTTTCCCCTTGAACACTGAAGCTTTCTTT

v_call: TRBV19
d_call: TRBD1
clone_size: -
j_call: TRBJ1-1
cdr3_aa: CASSTPDRGRTEAFF
cdr3_nt: TGTGCCAGTAGTACCCCGGACAGGGGGCGTACTGAAGCTTTCTTT

v_call: TRBV5-6
d_call: TRBD1
clone_size: -
j_call: TRBJ1-3
cdr3_aa: CASSLVGQGTLGGNTIYF
cdr3_nt: TGTGCCAGCAGCTTGGTGGGACAGGGGACGTTAGGTGGAAACACCATATATTTT